Listed below are T cell receptor beta chains from one sample, sequenced in a study of CD8 T cells in ankylosing spondylitis. MiXCR, applied by TCRdb to the 5' RACE reads, yields one record per CDR3 protein. This sample has 200,000 to 250,000 distinct CDR3 sequences; 30% to 40% occur once, and the top ten carry about 4.2%. Sequenced: blood, either unsorted or a sorted T cell fraction (not recorded which). These receptors were collected from a male donor with ankylosing spondylitis or in good health (not recorded which). The CDR3 runs from the conserved cysteine through the conserved F or W. Fields, in order: D gene, clone size, CDR3 length, V gene, J gene, CDR3 DNA, CDR3 protein. The D gene is left open where the match is weak. Clone size is stated in some rows and not others, as once, few, many or a class when expanded.

TRBD1	.	15	TRBV4-1	TRBJ2-7	TGCGCCAGCAGCCAGTCGGGGACAGGGGGAATGGAGCAGTACTTC	CASSQSGTGGMEQYF
.	.	13	TRBV13	TRBJ1-1	TGTGCCAGCAGCTTACCATGGGGAACTGAAGCTTTCTTT	CASSLPWGTEAFF
.	.	12	TRBV12-3/TRBV12-4	TRBJ1-4	TGTGCCAGCAGCACCCTCGGTGAAAAACTGTTTTTT	CASSTLGEKLFF
TRBD1	.	14	TRBV20-1	TRBJ2-7	TGCAGTGCTTATCAGGGGGCGTACACCTACGAGCAGTACTTC	CSAYQGAYTYEQYF
TRBD1	once	14	TRBV7-9	TRBJ2-3	TGTGCCAGCAGCCCCCGACAGGGACGAGATACGCAGTATTTT	CASSPRQGRDTQYF
TRBD1	few	14	TRBV7-9	TRBJ2-7	TGTGCCAGCAGCAACCGGGACAGGGTGGACGAGCAGTACTTC	CASSNRDRVDEQYF
TRBD1	few	16	TRBV6-1	TRBJ2-2	TGTGCCAGCAGTGAGGACAGGGCAGCGAACACCGGGGAGCTGTTTTTT	CASSEDRAANTGELFF
TRBD1	few	17	TRBV12-3/TRBV12-4	TRBJ2-3	TGTGCCAGCAGCCTAAATCCCGGGACAGGACGTGCAGATACGCAGTATTTT	CASSLNPGTGRADTQYF
TRBD1	few	15	TRBV5-6	TRBJ2-5	TGTGCCAGCAGCATACAGGGGGCGCCGGGGGAGACCCAGTACTTC	CASSIQGAPGETQYF
.	.	13	TRBV12-3/TRBV12-4	TRBJ1-2	TGTGCCAGCAGTTTAGGAGGGTTGGGTGGCTACACCTTC	CASSLGGLGGYTF
TRBD2	few	14	TRBV12-3/TRBV12-4	TRBJ2-3	TGTGCCAGCAGCCCGGGACTAGGTAGAGATACGCAGTATTTT	CASSPGLGRDTQYF
.	.	16	TRBV20-1	TRBJ1-5	TGCTGTGCCAAGGGAGGGGGGGTTGGTAGCAATCAGCCCCAGCATTTT	CCAKGGGVGSNQPQHF
.	few	14	TRBV7-2	TRBJ1-2	TGTGCCAGCAGCTTAGACAGCAAGAACTATGGCTACACCTTC	CASSLDSKNYGYTF
TRBD1	.	15	TRBV29-1	TRBJ2-5	TGCAGCGTTGAAGGCGGACAGGGGCTCCAAGAGACCCAGTACTTC	CSVEGGQGLQETQYF
.	few	14	TRBV7-2	TRBJ2-3	TGTGCCAGCAGCTTAGGCGCCCACACAGATACGCAGTATTTT	CASSLGAHTDTQYF